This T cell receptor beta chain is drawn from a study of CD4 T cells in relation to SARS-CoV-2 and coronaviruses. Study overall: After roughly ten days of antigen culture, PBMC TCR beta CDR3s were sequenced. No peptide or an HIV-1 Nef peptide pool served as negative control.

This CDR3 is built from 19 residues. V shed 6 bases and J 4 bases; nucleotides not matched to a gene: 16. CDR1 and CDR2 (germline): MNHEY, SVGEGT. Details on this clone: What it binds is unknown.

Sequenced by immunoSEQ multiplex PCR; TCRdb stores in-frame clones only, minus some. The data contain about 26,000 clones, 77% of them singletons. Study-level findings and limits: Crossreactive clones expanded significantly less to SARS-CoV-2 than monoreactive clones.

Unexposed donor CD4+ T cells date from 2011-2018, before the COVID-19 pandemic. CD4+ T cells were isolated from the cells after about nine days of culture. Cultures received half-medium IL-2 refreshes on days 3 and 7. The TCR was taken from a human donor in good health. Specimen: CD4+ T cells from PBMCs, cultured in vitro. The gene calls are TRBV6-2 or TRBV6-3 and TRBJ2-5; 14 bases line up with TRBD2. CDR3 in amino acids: CASSPLRTSGRPGGETQYF. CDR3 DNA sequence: TGTGCCAGCAGCCCCCTCCGGACTAGCGGGAGGCCGGGGGGAGAGACCCAGTACTTC.